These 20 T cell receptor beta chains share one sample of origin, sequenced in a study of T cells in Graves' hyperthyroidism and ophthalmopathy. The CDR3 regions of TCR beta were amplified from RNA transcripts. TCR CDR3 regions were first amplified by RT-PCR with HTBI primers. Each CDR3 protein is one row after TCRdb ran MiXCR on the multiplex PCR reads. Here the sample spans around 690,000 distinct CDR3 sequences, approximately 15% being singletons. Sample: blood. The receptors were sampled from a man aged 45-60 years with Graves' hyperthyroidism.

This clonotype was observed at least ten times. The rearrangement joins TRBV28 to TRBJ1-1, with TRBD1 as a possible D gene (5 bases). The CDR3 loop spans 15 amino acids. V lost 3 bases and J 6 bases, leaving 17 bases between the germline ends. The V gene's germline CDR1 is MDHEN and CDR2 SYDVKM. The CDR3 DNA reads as TGTGCCAGCAGTTTTGGGCCAGGGATTCTCCCTGAAGCTTTCTTT. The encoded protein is CASSFGPGILPEAFF.

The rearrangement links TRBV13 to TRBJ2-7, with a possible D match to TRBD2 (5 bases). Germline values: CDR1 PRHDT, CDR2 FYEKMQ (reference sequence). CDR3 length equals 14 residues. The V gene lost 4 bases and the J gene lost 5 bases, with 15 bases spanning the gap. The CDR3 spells CASSSGKGSNEQYF. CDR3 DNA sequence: TGTGCCAGCAGCTCCGGGAAGGGATCCAACGAGCAGTACTTC.

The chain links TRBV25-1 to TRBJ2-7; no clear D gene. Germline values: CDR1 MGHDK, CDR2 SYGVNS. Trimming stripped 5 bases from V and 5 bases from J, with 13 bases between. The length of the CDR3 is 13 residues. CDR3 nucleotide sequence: TGTGCCAGCAGTTGGGGTTCGTACAACGAGCAGTACTTC. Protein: CASSWGSYNEQYF.

CDR3 sequence: CASSPPPDLTDTGELFF. CDR3 bases: TGTGCCAGCTCACCACCCCCGGATTTGACCGACACCGGGGAGCTGTTTTTT. The chain links TRBV18 to TRBJ2-2; D gene uncertain. The CDR3 loop spans 17 amino acids. V dropped 0 bases and J dropped 3 bases, with 14 bases sitting between them. Per the germline V gene, CDR1 is KGHSH and CDR2 is LQKENI.

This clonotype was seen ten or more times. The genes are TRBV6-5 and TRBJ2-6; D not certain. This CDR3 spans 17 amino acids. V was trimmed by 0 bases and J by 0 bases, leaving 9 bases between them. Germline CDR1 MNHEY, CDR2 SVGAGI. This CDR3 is CASSYSQETSGANVLTF. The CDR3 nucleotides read TGTGCCAGCAGTTACTCCCAGGAGACCTCTGGGGCCAACGTCCTGACTTTC.

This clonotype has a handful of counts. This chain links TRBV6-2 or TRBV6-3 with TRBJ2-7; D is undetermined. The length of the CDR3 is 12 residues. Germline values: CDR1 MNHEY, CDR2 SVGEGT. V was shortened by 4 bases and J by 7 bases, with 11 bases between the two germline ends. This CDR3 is CASSFPSREQYF. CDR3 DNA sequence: TGTGCCAGCAGTTTCCCCTCGAGGGAGCAGTACTTC.

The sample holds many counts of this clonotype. DNA of the CDR3: TGTGCCAGCAGCGTAGAAGACGGGAGCGACAATGAGCAGTTCTTC. Translation gives CASSVEDGSDNEQFF. This chain links TRBV9 with TRBJ2-1; D perhaps matches TRBD2 (6 bases). Germline CDR1 and CDR2: SGDLS and YYNGEE. The ends were cut back, 0 bases at V and 5 bases at J, with 12 bases in the middle. The CDR3 is 15 residues long.

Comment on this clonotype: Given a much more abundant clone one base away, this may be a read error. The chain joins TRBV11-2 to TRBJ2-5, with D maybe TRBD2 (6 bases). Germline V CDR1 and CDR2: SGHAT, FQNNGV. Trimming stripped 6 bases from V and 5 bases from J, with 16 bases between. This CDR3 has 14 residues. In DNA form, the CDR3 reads TGTGCCAGCAGTATAGGAGGGCTGACTGAGACCCAGTACTTC. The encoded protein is CASSIGGLTETQYF.

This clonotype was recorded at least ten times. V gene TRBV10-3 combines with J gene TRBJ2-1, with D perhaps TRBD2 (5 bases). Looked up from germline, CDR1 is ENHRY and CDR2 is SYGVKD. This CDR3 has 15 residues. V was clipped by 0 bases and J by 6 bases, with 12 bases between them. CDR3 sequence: CAISESGGDTNEQFF. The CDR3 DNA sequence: TGTGCCATCAGTGAGTCAGGAGGAGACACCAATGAGCAGTTCTTC.

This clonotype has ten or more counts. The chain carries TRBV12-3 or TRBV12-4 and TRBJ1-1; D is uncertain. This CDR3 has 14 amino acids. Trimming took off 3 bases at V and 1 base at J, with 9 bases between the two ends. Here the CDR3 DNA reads TGTGCCAGCAGTTTTACGGAGGGGAACACTGAAGCTTTCTTT. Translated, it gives CASSFTEGNTEAFF.

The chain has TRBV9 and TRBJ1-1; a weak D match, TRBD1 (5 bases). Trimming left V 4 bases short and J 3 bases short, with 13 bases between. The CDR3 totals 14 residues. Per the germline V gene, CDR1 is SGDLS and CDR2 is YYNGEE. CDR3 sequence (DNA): TGTGCCAGCAGCCCCACCGGGACGGACACTGAAGCTTTCTTT. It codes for CASSPTGTDTEAFF.

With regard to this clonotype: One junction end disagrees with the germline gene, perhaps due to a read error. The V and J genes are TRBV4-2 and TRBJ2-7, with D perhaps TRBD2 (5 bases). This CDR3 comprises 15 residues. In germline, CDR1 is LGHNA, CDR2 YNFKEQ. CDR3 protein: CASSQRQTAAYERYF. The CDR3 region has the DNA TGTGCCAGCAGCCAAAGGCAAACAGCGGCCTACGAGCGGTACTTC.

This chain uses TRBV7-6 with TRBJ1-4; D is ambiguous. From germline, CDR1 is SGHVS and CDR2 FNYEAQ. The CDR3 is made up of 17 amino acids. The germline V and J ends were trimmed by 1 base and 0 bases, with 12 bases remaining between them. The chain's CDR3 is CASSLGAGTSTNEKLFF. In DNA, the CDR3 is TGTGCCAGCAGCTTAGGGGCAGGTACCTCAACTAATGAAAAACTGTTTTTT.

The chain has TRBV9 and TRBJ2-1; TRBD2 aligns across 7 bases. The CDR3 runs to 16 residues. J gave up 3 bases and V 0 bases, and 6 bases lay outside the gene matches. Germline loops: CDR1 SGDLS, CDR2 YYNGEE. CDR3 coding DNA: TGTGCCAGCAGCGTAGGGGGCGGGGGTGACTACAATGAGCAGTTCTTC. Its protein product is CASSVGGGGDYNEQFF.

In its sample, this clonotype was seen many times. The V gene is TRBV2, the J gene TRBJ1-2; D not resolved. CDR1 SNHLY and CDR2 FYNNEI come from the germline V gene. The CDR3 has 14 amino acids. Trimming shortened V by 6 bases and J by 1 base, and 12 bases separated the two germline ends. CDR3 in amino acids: CASSNGGNNYGYTF. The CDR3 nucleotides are TGTGCCAGCAGCAACGGCGGCAATAACTATGGCTACACCTTC.

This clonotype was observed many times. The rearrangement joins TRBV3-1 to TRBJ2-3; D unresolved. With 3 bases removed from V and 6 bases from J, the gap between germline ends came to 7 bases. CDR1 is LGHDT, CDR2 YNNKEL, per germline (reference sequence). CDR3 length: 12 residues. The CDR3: CASSQARDTQYF. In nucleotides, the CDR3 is TGTGCCAGCAGCCAGGCCAGGGATACGCAGTATTTT.

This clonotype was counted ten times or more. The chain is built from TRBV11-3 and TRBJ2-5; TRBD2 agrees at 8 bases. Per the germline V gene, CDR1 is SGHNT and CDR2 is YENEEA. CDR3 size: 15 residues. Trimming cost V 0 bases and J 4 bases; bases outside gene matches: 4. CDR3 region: CASSLDGTRTETQYF. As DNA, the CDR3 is TGTGCCAGCAGCTTAGACGGGACTAGGACAGAGACCCAGTACTTC. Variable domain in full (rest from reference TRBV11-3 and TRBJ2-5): EAGVVQSPRYKIIEKKQPVAFWCNPISGHNTLYWYLQNLGQGPELLIRYENEEAVDDSQLPKDRFSAERLKGVDSTLKIQPAELGDSAVYLCASSLDGTRTETQYFGPGTRLLVL.

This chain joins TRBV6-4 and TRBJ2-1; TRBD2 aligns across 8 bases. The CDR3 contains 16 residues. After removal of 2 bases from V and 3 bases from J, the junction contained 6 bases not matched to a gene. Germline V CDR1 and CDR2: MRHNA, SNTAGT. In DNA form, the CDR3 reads TGTGCCAGCAGTGACAGGGCTAGCGGGCTCTACAATGAGCAGTTCTTC. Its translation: CASSDRASGLYNEQFF.

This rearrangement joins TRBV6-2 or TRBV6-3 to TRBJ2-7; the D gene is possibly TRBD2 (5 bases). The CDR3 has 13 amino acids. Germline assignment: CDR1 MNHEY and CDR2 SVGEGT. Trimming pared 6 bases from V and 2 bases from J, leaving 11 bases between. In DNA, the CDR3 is TGTGCCAGCAGATTTGGAGGAACCTACGAGCAGTACTTC. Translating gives CASRFGGTYEQYF.

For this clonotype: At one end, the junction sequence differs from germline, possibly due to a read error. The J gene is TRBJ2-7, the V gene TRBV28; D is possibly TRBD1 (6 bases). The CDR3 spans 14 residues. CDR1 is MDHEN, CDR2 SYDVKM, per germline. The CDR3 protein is CASSLLDRRYEQYF. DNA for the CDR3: TGTGCTAGCAGTTTATTGGACAGAAGATACGAGCAGTACTTC.